The 2 T cell receptor beta chains below come from one sample, sequenced in a study of CD8+ T cells in alopecia areata. Treatment: oral pan-JAK inhibitor, 5-10 mg twice daily. Extraction and reverse transcription of RNA yielded cDNA as the sequencing template. TCRdb's copy holds only in-frame clones and misses some; the assay was immunoSEQ multiplex PCR. The repertoire includes over 100,000 clones, 53% of them detected once, and about 0.5% sits in the top ten. Sequences were derived from CD4+ T cells sorted from blood, sampled at week 4, from a patient treated with tofacitinib. The source is a human donor with alopecia areata.

CDR3 bases: TGTGCCAGCAGCTTGGACGGGAAGAACACTGAAGCTTTCTTT. Translating gives CASSLDGKNTEAFF. V and J are TRBV7-6 and TRBJ1-1; D is unclear. Germline V CDR1 and CDR2: SGHVS, FNYEAQ. The CDR3 is 14 residues long. Between the trimmed V and J ends, which lost 3 bases and 1 base, there was a span of 9 bases. The whole variable domain, remainder taken from reference TRBV7-6 and TRBJ1-1, is GAGVSQSPRYKVTKRGQDVALRCDPISGHVSLYWYRQALGQGPEFLTYFNYEAQQDKSGLPNDRFSAERPEGSISTLTIQRTEQRDSAMYRCASSLDGKNTEAFFGQGTRLTVV.

This rearrangement joins TRBV2 to TRBJ1-2, with D possibly TRBD1 on 6 matching bases. CDR3 length: 12 residues. The V gene lost 3 bases and the J gene lost 6 bases, with 8 bases spanning the gap. Germline lookup yields CDR1 SNHLY and CDR2 FYNNEI. In nucleotides, the CDR3 is TGTGCCAGCAGTGAGTCAGGGGATGGCTACACCTTC. Protein product: CASSESGDGYTF.